This T cell receptor (beta chain) was found in a study of early T cells in non-severe SARS-CoV-2 infection. Study-level background: Investigators sequenced bulk RNA drawn from unsorted whole blood, and chains remained unpaired. Study findings and constraints: VDJdb-based matching was biased toward anti-spike CD8 responses and missed private and CD4 specificities.

The germline gives CDR1 SEHNR, CDR2 FQNEAQ (reference sequence). The CDR3 contains 14 residues. The V gene lost 3 bases and the J gene lost 1 base, with 9 bases spanning the gap. Remarks on this clonotype: Its antigen is undetermined.

Unique molecular identifiers were affixed to single, distinct cDNA molecules. Using its own MiXCR run on the 5' RACE reads, TCRdb lists one record per CDR3 protein. The sample holds roughly 17,000 distinct CDR3 sequences, roughly 5% seen once. The sequence was collected from an adult who was a healthcare worker with PCR-confirmed SARS-CoV-2 infection or an uninfected control (not recorded which). The sequencing input was whole blood. The rearrangement links TRBV7-9 to TRBJ1-1, with a possible D match to TRBD1 (5 bases). Here the CDR3 DNA reads TGTGCCAGCAGCTTCCAGGGAGAGAACACTGAAGCTTTCTTT. It encodes CASSFQGENTEAFF.